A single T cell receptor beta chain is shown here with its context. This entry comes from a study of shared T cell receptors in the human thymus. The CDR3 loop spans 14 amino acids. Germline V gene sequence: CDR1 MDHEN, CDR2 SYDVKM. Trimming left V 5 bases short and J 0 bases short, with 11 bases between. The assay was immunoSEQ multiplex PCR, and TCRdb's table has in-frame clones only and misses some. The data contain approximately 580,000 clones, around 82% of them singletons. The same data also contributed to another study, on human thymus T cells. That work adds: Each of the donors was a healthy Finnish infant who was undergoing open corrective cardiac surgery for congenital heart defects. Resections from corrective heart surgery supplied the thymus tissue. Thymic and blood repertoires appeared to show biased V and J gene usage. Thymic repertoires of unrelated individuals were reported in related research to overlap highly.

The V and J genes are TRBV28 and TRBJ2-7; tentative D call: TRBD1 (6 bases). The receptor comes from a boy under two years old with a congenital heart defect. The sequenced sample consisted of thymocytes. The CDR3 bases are TGTGCCAGCAGTCCCTCGGGACACTCCTACGAGCAGTACTTC. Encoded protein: CASSPSGHSYEQYF.